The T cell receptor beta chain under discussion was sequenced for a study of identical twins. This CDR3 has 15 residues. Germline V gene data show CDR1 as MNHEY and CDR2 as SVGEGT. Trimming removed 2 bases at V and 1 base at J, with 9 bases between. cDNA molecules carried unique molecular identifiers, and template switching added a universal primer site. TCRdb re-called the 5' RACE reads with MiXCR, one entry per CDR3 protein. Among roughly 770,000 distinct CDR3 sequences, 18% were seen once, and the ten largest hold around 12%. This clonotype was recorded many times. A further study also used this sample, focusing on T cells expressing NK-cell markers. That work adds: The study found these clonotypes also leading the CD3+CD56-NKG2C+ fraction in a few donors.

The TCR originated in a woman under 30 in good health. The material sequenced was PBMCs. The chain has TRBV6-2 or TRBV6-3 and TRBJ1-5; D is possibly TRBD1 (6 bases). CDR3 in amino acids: CASSYRGTSNQPQHF. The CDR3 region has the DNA TGTGCCAGCAGTTACAGGGGGACAAGCAATCAGCCCCAGCATTTT.